One sample yielded the 8 T cell receptor beta chains listed below, sequenced in a study of Ad26.COV2.S vaccination and SARS-CoV-2 variants. TCRdb's table, derived via immunoSEQ multiplex PCR, lists solely in-frame clones and lacks some. The profile covers about 280,000 clones, with over 75% appearing a single time and around 3.5% taken by the ten largest. Treatment indicated: around 19 received Ad26.COV2.S at low or high dose, single or two shots; about 5 received placebo; per-sample allocation not given. Sampling was performed 63 days after the first vaccine or placebo injection. The sample was peripheral blood, taken in a trial of Ad26.COV2.S vaccine versus placebo. These receptors all stem from a person aged 18-60 years who received the Ad26.COV2.S COVID-19 vaccine or a placebo.

The genes are TRBV11-2 and TRBJ2-1; TRBD2 matches 8 bases. Germline values: CDR1 SGHAT, CDR2 FQNNGV. J lost 6 bases, V lost 3 bases, and 7 bases had no gene match. The CDR3 length is 15 residues. The chain's CDR3 is CASSFTSGSSNEQFF. The CDR3 DNA reads TGTGCCAGCAGCTTTACCAGCGGGAGTTCCAATGAGCAGTTCTTC.

This chain uses TRBV7-9 with TRBJ2-7, with 9 nucleotides matching TRBD1. The germline gives CDR1 SEHNR, CDR2 FQNEAQ (reference sequence). The CDR3 consists of 15 residues. V lost 4 bases to trimming and J lost 2 bases; unmatched junction nucleotides: 6. DNA of the CDR3: TGTGCCAGCAGCTCCCTCACAGGGGGCCCCTACGAGCAGTACTTC. Amino acids: CASSSLTGGPYEQYF.

V is TRBV2 and J is TRBJ2-1, with 7 bases fitting TRBD2. Per germline, CDR1 SNHLY and CDR2 FYNNEI. This CDR3 is 16 amino acids long. Trimming cost V 5 bases and J 3 bases; bases outside gene matches: 10. CDR3 loop: CASSLYTGGGYNEQFF. CDR3 bases: TGTGCCAGCAGTCTTTATACGGGAGGTGGCTACAATGAGCAGTTCTTC.

The V call is TRBV28, the J call TRBJ2-7, with D hard to call. The CDR3 consists of 12 residues. V dropped 3 bases and J dropped 6 bases, with 9 bases sitting between them. Germline-derived CDR1 and CDR2 are MDHEN and SYDVKM. The CDR3 reads CASSLLGFEQYF. In DNA, the CDR3 is TGTGCCAGCAGTTTGCTCGGGTTCGAGCAGTACTTC.

This clone was recorded a few times. The CDR3, as DNA: TGTGCCAGCAGCGGAGGGGACAGCGGCTCTGGAAACACCATATATTTT. It translates to CASSGGDSGSGNTIYF. The J gene is TRBJ1-3, the V gene TRBV11-3; 7 bases are shared with TRBD1. CDR1 is SGHNT and CDR2 is YENEEA in the germline V gene. Trimming removed 5 bases from V and 0 bases from J; junction bases left unmatched: 7. There are 16 residues in the CDR3.

This chain links TRBV2 with TRBJ1-5; perhaps TRBD1 as D (5 bases). The CDR3 has 19 residues. Germline V gene data show CDR1 as SNHLY and CDR2 as FYNNEI. V dropped 0 bases and J dropped 0 bases, with 18 bases sitting between them. The CDR3 spells CASSEAGELWAISNQPQHF. The CDR3, as DNA: TGTGCCAGCAGTGAAGCGGGGGAGCTCTGGGCGATTAGCAATCAGCCCCAGCATTTT.

The rearrangement uses TRBV4-3 and TRBJ2-1, with D uncertain. V lost 4 bases and J 3 bases, leaving 7 bases between the germline ends. Germline V lookup: CDR1 LGHNA, CDR2 YSLEER. The CDR3 loop spans 13 amino acids. CDR3 region: CASSPASYNEQFF. CDR3 nucleotides: TGCGCCAGCAGCCCCGCTAGCTACAATGAGCAGTTCTTC.

The chain uses TRBV6-5 and TRBJ2-7, with D unclear. CDR1 and CDR2 from the germline V gene are MNHEY and SVGAGI. This CDR3 is 15 amino acids long. Trimming stripped 0 bases from V and 3 bases from J, with 12 bases between. The CDR3 nucleotides read TGTGCCAGCAGTTACTCGACCCAGGCGCGCTACGAGCAGTACTTC. Protein: CASSYSTQARYEQYF.